The source of this T cell receptor (beta chain) is a study of human T cells and chemical hapten exposure. TCRdb analysed the RACE reads with MiXCR anew, one entry per CDR3 protein. This sample yields roughly 38,000 distinct CDR3 sequences, of which over 7.5% are seen a single time; 20% to 30% belongs to the top ten. Time point defined: patch test 3, about 24 weeks after DPC sensitization. As to treatment: therapeutic diphenylcyclopropenone sensitization with weekly scalp DPC. Unfractionated whole blood was the source from which total RNA was extracted. This specimen consisted of whole blood, obtained in connection with sensitization to the hapten diphenylcyclopropenone (DPC). This clonotype was sampled from a man aged 50 to 59 with alopecia areata. Some clones in this sample may be carry-over from other donors' samples.

As DNA, the CDR3 is TGTGCCAGCAGTTCCGGAGGGGACTTTACACCATCCTACGAGCAGTACTTC. Translating gives CASSSGGDFTPSYEQYF. The chain joins TRBV12-3 or TRBV12-4 to TRBJ2-7; D is possibly TRBD2 (6 bases). With 4 bases removed from V and 1 base from J, the gap between germline ends came to 20 bases. This CDR3 has 17 residues.